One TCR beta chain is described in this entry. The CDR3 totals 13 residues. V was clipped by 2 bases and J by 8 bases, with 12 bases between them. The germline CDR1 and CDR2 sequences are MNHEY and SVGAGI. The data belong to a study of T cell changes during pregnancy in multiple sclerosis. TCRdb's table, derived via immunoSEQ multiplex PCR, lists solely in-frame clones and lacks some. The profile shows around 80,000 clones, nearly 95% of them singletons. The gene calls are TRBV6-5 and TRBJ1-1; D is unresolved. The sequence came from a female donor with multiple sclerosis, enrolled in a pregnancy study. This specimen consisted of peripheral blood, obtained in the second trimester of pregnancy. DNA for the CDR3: TGTGCCAGCAGTTACACAGCGACGGGAGAAGCTTTCTTT. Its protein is CASSYTATGEAFF.